This TCR beta chain emerged from a study of blood T cell repertoires in COVID-19. Study information: Whether acute or convalescent, the COVID-19 samples came from the United States, Italy and Spain.

TCRdb's copy holds only in-frame clones and misses some; the assay was immunoSEQ multiplex PCR. Here the sample spans hundreds of thousands of clones, roughly 90% being singletons. The ends lost 4 bases at V and 3 bases at J; junction bases unmatched: 7. Germline V lookup: CDR1 SGHNT, CDR2 YYREEE (reference sequence). This CDR3 has 16 residues. Seattle cases were enrolled at active infection and followed longitudinally. The chain uses TRBV5-4 and TRBJ1-2; TRBD1 matches 12 bases. The sequenced sample was peripheral blood. The source of this sequence is a man aged 18 to 29 with COVID-19, enrolled during active disease. The CDR3 DNA is TGTGCCAGCAGCCGATTGGGACAGGGGGCTGACTATGGCTACACCTTC. Encoded protein: CASSRLGQGADYGYTF.